Presented here are 10 T cell receptor beta chains from one specimen sequenced in a study of T cell changes during pregnancy in multiple sclerosis. Generated by immunoSEQ multiplex PCR, the TCRdb table keeps only in-frame clones and is missing some. The repertoire holds about 61,000 clones, with 93% as singletons. This specimen was CD8+ T cells from peripheral blood mononuclear cells, taken in the third trimester of pregnancy. These receptor sequences come from a female donor with multiple sclerosis, enrolled in a pregnancy study.

V gene TRBV19 combines with J gene TRBJ2-7; D gene uncertain. Germline V lookup: CDR1 LNHDA, CDR2 SQIVND (reference sequence). The CDR3 extends over 14 amino acids. V was clipped by 1 base and J by 0 bases, with 7 bases between them. This CDR3 reads CASSIGAASYEQYF. CDR3 coding DNA: TGTGCCAGTAGTATAGGGGCAGCCTCCTACGAGCAGTACTTC.

This sequence joins TRBV7-9 and TRBJ1-2, with D maybe TRBD1 (5 bases). Germline-derived CDR1 and CDR2 are SEHNR and FQNEAQ (reference sequence). Deletions cut 2 bases from V and 8 bases from J, with 6 bases between. The CDR3 spans 11 residues. The CDR3 DNA is TGTGCCAGCAGCTTATCAGGGGGCTACACCTTC. It is translated as CASSLSGGYTF.

The CDR3 sequence: CASSFQGGETQYF. CDR3 coding DNA: TGTGCCAGCAGCTTTCAGGGAGGTGAGACCCAGTACTTC. V is TRBV5-8 and J is TRBJ2-5, with a weak D call TRBD2 (6 bases). Germline loops: CDR1 SGHTS, CDR2 YDEGEE. The CDR3 is 13 amino acids. The V gene lost 2 bases and the J gene lost 5 bases, with 10 bases spanning the gap. Based on the CDR3 plus reference TRBV5-8 and TRBJ2-5, the full variable domain is EAGVTQSPTHLIKTRGQQATLRCSPISGHTSVYWYQQALGLGLQFLLWYDEGEERNRGNFPPRFSGRQFPNYSSELNVNALELEDSALYLCASSFQGGETQYFGPGTRLLVL.

This clone was observed a single time. The chain joins TRBV28 to TRBJ1-5, with 9 nucleotides matching TRBD1. This CDR3 has 16 amino acids. Germline V CDR1 and CDR2: MDHEN, SYDVKM. J gave up 4 bases and V 5 bases, and 9 bases lay outside the gene matches. This chain's CDR3 is CASSTLDRGGNQPQHF. The CDR3 region has the DNA TGTGCCAGCAGTACCCTAGACAGGGGGGGAAATCAGCCCCAGCATTTT.

About this clone itself: The junction departs from the called germline gene at one end, perhaps through a read error. This chain joins TRBV25-1 and TRBJ2-3, with D perhaps matching TRBD2 (5 bases). Germline assignment: CDR1 MGHDK and CDR2 SYGVNS. The CDR3 runs to 14 residues. The CDR3 region is CAGSERALLNTQYF. Here the CDR3 DNA reads TGTGCCGGCAGTGAGAGGGCCCTCTTAAATACGCAGTATTTT.

This clone appeared a single time. For the CDR3, the DNA is TGTGCCAGCGCGGGAGGGACCTACAATGAGCAGTTCTTC. This encodes CASAGGTYNEQFF. V and J are TRBV6-6 and TRBJ2-1, with 9 bases aligning to TRBD2. The CDR3 runs 13 residues. V dropped 8 bases and J dropped 2; count of bases not matched to a gene: 1. Germline V gives CDR1 MNHNY, CDR2 SVGAGI (reference sequence).

The chain has TRBV30 and TRBJ2-7, with 10 bases that match TRBD2. Germline V gene data show CDR1 as GTSNPN and CDR2 as SVGIG (reference sequence). The CDR3 has 13 amino acids. V dropped 4 bases and J dropped 1; count of bases not matched to a gene: 1. CDR3 DNA: TGTGCCTGGACTAGCGGGGGATCCTACGAGCAGTACTTC. This translates into CAWTSGGSYEQYF. Together with reference TRBV30 and TRBJ2-7, the CDR3 gives the full variable domain: SQTIHQWPATLVQPVGSPLSLECTVEGTSNPNLYWYRQAAGRGLQLLFYSVGIGQISSEVPQNLSASRPQDRQFILSSKKLLLSDSGFYLCAWTSGGSYEQYFGPGTRLTVT.

The rearrangement links TRBV28 to TRBJ1-1, with unresolved D. CDR3 size: 17 residues. In germline, CDR1 is MDHEN, CDR2 SYDVKM. V was cut by 2 bases and J by 0 bases, with 16 bases left in between. In nucleotides, the CDR3 is TGTGCCAGCAGTTTACCGTTGCAGGAATCGATGAACACTGAAGCTTTCTTT. Its protein is CASSLPLQESMNTEAFF.

The chain recombines TRBV7-9 with TRBJ2-4; D possibly corresponds to TRBD1 (7 bases). This CDR3 is built from 19 residues. V was shortened by 5 bases and J by 0 bases, with 23 bases between the two germline ends. Germline V gene lookup returns CDR1 SEHNR and CDR2 FQNEAQ (reference sequence). The CDR3 nucleotides read TGTGCCAGCAGCGGGCAGGGGGGACATTTCCCACTAGCCAAAAACATTCAGTACTTC. This translates into CASSGQGGHFPLAKNIQYF.

The CDR3 here is CASSEATGWFQPQHF. As DNA, the CDR3 is TGTGCCAGCAGTGAAGCGACAGGGTGGTTTCAGCCCCAGCATTTT. The rearrangement links TRBV6-1 to TRBJ1-5; 7 nucleotides agree with TRBD1. V dropped 0 bases and J dropped 6; count of bases not matched to a gene: 5. Germline V lookup: CDR1 MNHNS, CDR2 SASEGT. The CDR3 extends over 15 amino acids.